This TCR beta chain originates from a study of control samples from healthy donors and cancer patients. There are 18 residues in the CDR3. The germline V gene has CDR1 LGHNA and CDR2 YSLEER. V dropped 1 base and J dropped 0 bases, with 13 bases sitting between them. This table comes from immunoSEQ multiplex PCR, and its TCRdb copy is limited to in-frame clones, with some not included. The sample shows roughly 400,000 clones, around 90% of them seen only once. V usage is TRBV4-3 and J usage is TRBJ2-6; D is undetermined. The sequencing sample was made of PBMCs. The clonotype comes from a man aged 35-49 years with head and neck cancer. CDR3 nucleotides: TGCGCCAGCAGCCAAGTATGGGAAGTTGGCTCTGGGGCCAACGTCCTGACTTTC. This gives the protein CASSQVWEVGSGANVLTF.